What follows are 27 T cell receptor beta chains derived from one specimen sequenced in a study of T cell repertoires in cytomegalovirus infection. These receptors have no known antigen. Using its own MiXCR run on the reads, TCRdb lists one record per CDR3 protein. The sample consists of around 69,000 distinct CDR3 sequences, roughly 20% of them appearing once. This specimen was CD8+ T cells from cultured PBMCs, taken from culture after CMV antigen stimulation. The source of these receptors is a human donor in good health (CMV status not recorded). Some clones in this sample may be carry-over from other donors' samples.

There are a few counts of this clonotype. The chain couples TRBV5-4 to TRBJ2-1; D not resolved. With 0 bases removed from V and 10 bases from J, the gap between germline ends came to 5 bases. This CDR3 is built from 11 residues. Per germline, CDR1 SGHNT and CDR2 YYREEE (reference sequence). This CDR3 is CASSLDLEQFF. The CDR3, as DNA: TGTGCCAGCAGCTTGGATCTGGAGCAGTTCTTC.

This clonotype appeared a few times. This chain links TRBV7-6 with TRBJ1-2; a weak D match, TRBD1 (5 bases). Germline V gene lookup returns CDR1 SGHVS and CDR2 FNYEAQ. V lost 6 bases to trimming and J lost 3 bases, with 8 bases between them. The CDR3 length is 12 residues. The CDR3 sequence: CASRGDYYGYTF. The CDR3 DNA reads as TGTGCCAGCAGGGGGGATTACTATGGCTACACCTTC.

Only a few counts were recorded for this clonotype. V and J are TRBV6-5 and TRBJ2-2; weak D call: TRBD1 (7 bases). The CDR3 contains 14 residues. V was cut by 5 bases and J by 7 bases, with 14 bases left in between. Germline loops: CDR1 MNHEY, CDR2 SVGAGI. This CDR3 is CASSRQGEDGELFF. The CDR3 DNA follows: TGTGCCAGCAGTCGCCAGGGGGAGGACGGGGAGCTGTTTTTT.

V usage is TRBV10-3 and J usage is TRBJ2-7; D may be TRBD1 (5 bases). V lost 8 bases and J lost 3, with 11 bases in between. The CDR3 sequence is 12 residues long. Germline CDR1 reads ENHRY; CDR2 reads SYGVKD. Here the CDR3 reads CAIAPQGYEQYF. In nucleotides, the CDR3 is TGTGCCATCGCCCCCCAGGGCTACGAGCAGTACTTC.

V is TRBV4-1 and J is TRBJ1-1; no clear D gene. CDR1 MGHRA and CDR2 YSYEKL come from the germline V gene. The CDR3 has 13 residues. V was cut by 0 bases and J by 1 base, with 3 bases left in between. CDR3 nucleotide sequence: TGCGCCAGCAGCCAAGAGAAGAACACTGAAGCTTTCTTT. Residues: CASSQEKNTEAFF.

This clonotype came up a few times. The chain employs TRBV27 and TRBJ1-5; no definite D call. This CDR3 contains 13 residues. The V gene's germline CDR1 is MNHEY and CDR2 SMNVEV (reference sequence). V lost 5 bases, J lost 0 bases, and 5 bases lay in between. This CDR3 reads CASSRYSNQPQHF. The CDR3, as DNA: TGTGCCAGCAGTCGATATAGCAATCAGCCCCAGCATTTT.

This clonotype showed up many times. The chain employs TRBV25-1 and TRBJ1-1; no reliable D call. CDR3 length: 11 amino acids. The germline V gene encodes CDR1 MGHDK and CDR2 SYGVNS. Trimming took off 6 bases at V and 8 bases at J, with 10 bases between the two ends. The CDR3 protein is CASRGGTEAFF. For the CDR3, the DNA is TGTGCCAGCAGGGGCGGTACCGAAGCTTTCTTT.

The J gene is TRBJ2-3, the V gene TRBV7-9; TRBD1 matches at 9 bases. Looked up from germline, CDR1 is SEHNR and CDR2 is FQNEAQ (reference sequence). V lost 5 bases and J lost 3; bases outside the gene matches: 6. This CDR3 comprises 15 residues. The CDR3 sequence: CASSEQGAGTDTQYF. In nucleotides, the CDR3 is TGTGCCAGCAGCGAACAGGGGGCAGGGACAGATACGCAGTATTTT.

This clonotype was observed a handful of times. The J gene is TRBJ1-2, the V gene TRBV27; D is unclear. Germline CDR1 reads MNHEY; CDR2 reads SMNVEV (reference sequence). This CDR3 has 13 amino acids. V lost 3 bases to trimming and J lost 7 bases, with 12 bases between them. The CDR3 coding sequence is TGTGCCAGCAGTTTGCAATCCGTCGGTGGCTACACCTTC. It specifies CASSLQSVGGYTF.

This rearrangement joins TRBV20-1 to TRBJ2-1; 10 nucleotides agree with TRBD2. With 0 bases clipped from V and 2 bases from J, the junction kept 1 base outside the gene matches. Looked up from germline, CDR1 is DFQATT and CDR2 is SNEGSKA (reference sequence). The CDR3 consists of 15 residues. Written as DNA, the CDR3 is TGCAGTGCTAGAGATACTAGCGGGACCTACAATGAGCAGTTCTTC. This translates into CSARDTSGTYNEQFF.

This chain uses TRBV12-3 or TRBV12-4 with TRBJ2-3, with D tentatively TRBD2 (6 bases). CDR3 length equals 13 residues. The V and J ends lost 9 bases and 4 bases respectively, with 14 bases between them. In DNA, the CDR3 is TGTGCCAGTGGACTAACGGGGCCAGATACGCAGTATTTT. This gives the protein CASGLTGPDTQYF.

The sample holds a few counts of this clonotype. CDR3 region: CASLGTHQETQYF. The CDR3 bases are TGTGCCAGCCTCGGGACACACCAAGAGACCCAGTACTTC. The J gene is TRBJ2-5, the V gene TRBV6-1, with D perhaps TRBD1 (6 bases). The CDR3 spans 13 residues. With 8 bases removed from V and 0 bases from J, the gap between germline ends came to 10 bases. From germline, CDR1 is MNHNS and CDR2 SASEGT.

This clonotype appeared once. The V call is TRBV6-1, the J call TRBJ1-1; no clear D gene. This CDR3 is 11 amino acids long. Germline CDR1 and CDR2: MNHNS and SASEGT. Trimming took off 2 bases at V and 5 bases at J, with 3 bases between the two ends. CDR3 in amino acids: CASSESTEAFF. The CDR3 coding sequence is TGTGCCAGCAGTGAATCGACTGAAGCTTTCTTT.

The V and J genes are TRBV6-6 and TRBJ1-2, with a tentative D call TRBD1 (5 bases). Germline CDR1 reads MNHNY; CDR2 reads SVGAGI (reference sequence). Trimming took 2 bases from V and 7 from J, leaving 5 bases between them. The CDR3 is 11 amino acids. CDR3 residues: CASSYDSGYTF. In nucleotides, the CDR3 is TGTGCCAGCAGTTACGACAGTGGCTACACCTTC.

This clonotype showed up many times. The gene calls are TRBV7-9 and TRBJ1-2; maybe TRBD1 (5 bases). V lost 4 bases to trimming and J lost 3 bases, with 21 bases between them. The germline CDR1 and CDR2 sequences are SEHNR and FQNEAQ (reference sequence). CDR3 size: 17 residues. The CDR3, as DNA: TGTGCCAGCAGCTCGATCCGGGACGGCCTCCAGGACTATGGCTACACCTTC. This codes for CASSSIRDGLQDYGYTF. Looking up the rest from reference TRBV7-9 and TRBJ1-2 gives the full variable domain: DTGVSQNPRHKITKRGQNVTFRCDPISEHNRLYWYRQTLGQGPEFLTYFQNEAQLEKSRLLSDRFSAERPKGSFSTLEIQRTEQGDSAMYLCASSSIRDGLQDYGYTFGSGTRLTVV.

The chain employs TRBV28 and TRBJ2-7; D not certain. In germline, CDR1 is MDHEN, CDR2 SYDVKM. Trimming left V 4 bases short and J 3 bases short, with 10 bases between. The CDR3 totals 13 residues. The CDR3 loop reads CASSSPRLYEQYF. CDR3 nucleotide sequence: TGTGCCAGCAGTTCTCCCAGGCTCTACGAGCAGTACTTC.

V gene TRBV6-1 combines with J gene TRBJ1-4; D unclear. Looked up from germline, CDR1 is MNHNS and CDR2 is SASEGT. The CDR3 runs 14 residues. Trimming removed 4 bases from V and 5 bases from J, with 11 bases in between. CDR3 region: CASSVWTTNEKLFF. The CDR3 DNA is TGTGCCAGCAGTGTTTGGACGACGAATGAAAAACTGTTTTTT.

In its sample, this clonotype was seen a few times. The chain carries TRBV27 and TRBJ2-4, with D possibly being TRBD2 (6 bases). The germline V gene has CDR1 MNHEY and CDR2 SMNVEV (reference sequence). Trimming removed 2 bases from V and 6 bases from J, with 11 bases in between. This CDR3 is 14 amino acids long. For the CDR3, the DNA is TGTGCCAGCAGTTTAGCAACAGCGGGAAACATTCAGTACTTC. Amino acid sequence: CASSLATAGNIQYF.

There are a few counts of this clonotype. This chain joins TRBV6-5 and TRBJ2-7; either TRBD1 or TRBD2 may fit D (5 bases each). V lost 6 bases and J 2 bases, leaving 14 bases between the germline ends. Germline-derived CDR1 and CDR2 are MNHEY and SVGAGI. CDR3 size: 14 residues. The CDR3 here is CASSPGTEPYEQYF. The CDR3 DNA follows: TGTGCCAGCAGCCCCGGGACGGAACCCTACGAGCAGTACTTC.

The rearrangement uses TRBV6-1 and TRBJ1-4; the D gene is possibly TRBD1 (5 bases). The length of the CDR3 is 16 residues. Looked up from germline, CDR1 is MNHNS and CDR2 is SASEGT. Trimming removed 3 bases at V and 0 bases at J, with 11 bases between. CDR3 region: CASSERQGATNEKLFF. CDR3 DNA sequence: TGTGCCAGCAGTGAGAGGCAGGGTGCAACTAATGAAAAACTGTTTTTT.

Only a few counts were recorded for this clonotype. V is TRBV19 and J is TRBJ1-2, with D uncertain. Trimming pared 10 bases from V and 2 bases from J, leaving 11 bases between. This CDR3 contains 12 residues. Germline lookup yields CDR1 LNHDA and CDR2 SQIVND (reference sequence). The CDR3 region has the DNA TGTGCCACCTCCAACCTCAACTATGGCTACACCTTC. Its translation: CATSNLNYGYTF. Together with reference TRBV19 and TRBJ1-2, the CDR3 gives the full variable domain: DGGITQSPKYLFRKEGQNVTLSCEQNLNHDAMYWYRQDPGQGLRLIYYSQIVNDFQKGDIAEGYSVSREKKESFPLTVTSAQKNPTAFYLCATSNLNYGYTFGSGTRLTVV.

Only a few counts were recorded for this clonotype. The chain carries TRBV6-2 or TRBV6-3 and TRBJ2-1; TRBD2 matches 8 bases. Germline V gene lookup returns CDR1 MNHEY and CDR2 SVGEGT. This CDR3 spans 15 amino acids. V gave up 2 bases and J gave up 3 bases; unmatched junction bases: 3. CDR3: CASSYGSGIYNEQFF. In DNA form, the CDR3 reads TGTGCCAGCAGTTACGGTAGCGGGATCTACAATGAGCAGTTCTTC.

This chain links TRBV7-6 with TRBJ1-2; 9 bases are shared with TRBD1. The CDR3 spans 16 residues. The trim removed 5 bases at V and 3 bases at J, leaving 10 bases unmatched. The V gene's germline CDR1 is SGHVS and CDR2 FNYEAQ. The CDR3 loop reads CASSLNPQGADYGYTF. Here the CDR3 DNA reads TGTGCCAGCAGCCTGAACCCACAGGGGGCCGACTATGGCTACACCTTC.

This clonotype was seen a handful of times. The rearrangement links TRBV7-2 to TRBJ2-3; 13 nucleotides match TRBD2. Germline lookup yields CDR1 SGHTA and CDR2 FQGNSA. This CDR3 contains 20 residues. The junction had 12 bases not matched to a gene; V was cut back by 2 bases and J by 1 base. The CDR3 region has the DNA TGTGCCAGCAGCTTAACCCCCCCACTACTAGCGGGGGGGGGCACAGATACGCAGTATTTT. Protein product: CASSLTPPLLAGGGTDTQYF.

V gene TRBV3-1 combines with J gene TRBJ1-2, with 12 bases matching TRBD1. The CDR3 sequence is 18 residues long. Germline lookup yields CDR1 LGHDT and CDR2 YNNKEL (reference sequence). Trimming removed 2 bases from V and 4 bases from J; junction bases left unmatched: 11. CDR3 sequence: CASSQPGQGASGPYGYTF. The CDR3 DNA reads TGTGCCAGCAGCCAACCGGGACAGGGGGCCTCTGGACCCTATGGCTACACCTTC. The full variable domain, its missing parts supplied by reference TRBV3-1 and TRBJ1-2, is DTAVSQTPKYLVTQMGNDKSIKCEQNLGHDTMYWYKQDSKKFLKIMFSYNNKELIINETVPNRFSPKSPDKAHLNLHINSLELGDSAVYFCASSQPGQGASGPYGYTFGSGTRLTVV.

The rearrangement uses TRBV20-1 and TRBJ2-7; a possible D gene is TRBD2 (5 bases). Germline CDR1 is DFQATT and CDR2 is SNEGSKA (reference sequence). This CDR3 comprises 11 residues. V lost 0 bases to trimming and J lost 7 bases, with 7 bases between them. The DNA of the CDR3 is TGCAGTGCTAGAGATTCGGGGGAGCAGTACTTC. Its translation: CSARDSGEQYF.

The gene calls are TRBV7-2 and TRBJ1-2; 12 bases agree with TRBD1. CDR3 length: 16 residues. V lost 5 bases to trimming and J lost 5 bases; unmatched junction nucleotides: 9. Germline CDR1 SGHTA, CDR2 FQGNSA. The CDR3 DNA follows: TGTGCCAGCAGCCTGGGGACAGGGGGCTTTGAATATGGCTACACCTTC. Translated, it gives CASSLGTGGFEYGYTF.